The 14 T cell receptor beta chains below come from one sample, sequenced in a study of Ad26.COV2.S vaccination and SARS-CoV-2 variants. TCRdb's table, derived via immunoSEQ multiplex PCR, lists solely in-frame clones and lacks some. The repertoire consists of hundreds of thousands of clones, with 70% to 90% occurring once and the leading ten covering around 1.4%. The sample's treatment: around 19 received Ad26.COV2.S at low or high dose, single or two shots; five or six received placebo; per-sample allocation not given. Repertoires come from day 63 after the first vaccine or placebo injection. The sample was peripheral blood, taken in a trial of Ad26.COV2.S vaccine versus placebo. All receptors derive from a person aged 18-60 years who received the Ad26.COV2.S COVID-19 vaccine or a placebo.

The rearrangement uses TRBV18 and TRBJ1-1; D remains ambiguous. The CDR3 spans 12 residues. Germline loops: CDR1 KGHSH, CDR2 LQKENI. V was trimmed by 2 bases and J by 4 bases, leaving 5 bases between them. The CDR3, as DNA: TGTGCCAGCTCACCAGGGCCCACTGAAGCTTTCTTT. Its translation is CASSPGPTEAFF.

The chain's CDR3 is CASSLTAEQFF. CDR3 DNA: TGTGCCAGCAGTTTGACCGCTGAGCAGTTCTTC. V gene TRBV12-3 or TRBV12-4 combines with J gene TRBJ2-1; D not resolved. Trimming pared 3 bases from V and 9 bases from J, leaving 6 bases between. The CDR3 contains 11 residues.

This chain links TRBV5-1 with TRBJ2-1, with 9 bases lining up with TRBD2. In germline, CDR1 is SGHRS, CDR2 YFSETQ. J was trimmed by 7 bases and V by 2 bases; bases with no gene match: 10. This CDR3 is built from 16 residues. The CDR3 sequence: CASSFTSGQGGNEQFF. As DNA, the CDR3 is TGCGCCAGCAGCTTCACTAGCGGGCAGGGAGGGAATGAGCAGTTCTTC.

This chain joins TRBV18 and TRBJ2-1; 10 bases match TRBD1. Trimming removed 3 bases from V and 5 bases from J; junction bases left unmatched: 4. This CDR3 is built from 15 residues. Germline V gene lookup returns CDR1 KGHSH and CDR2 LQKENI. The DNA for the CDR3 is TGTGCCAGCTCACCGAGAGGGACAGGGGACAATGAGCAGTTCTTC. Its protein is CASSPRGTGDNEQFF.

The gene calls are TRBV2 and TRBJ1-2; 7 nucleotides match TRBD1. Germline lookup yields CDR1 SNHLY and CDR2 FYNNEI. This CDR3 comprises 16 residues. V gave up 7 bases and J gave up 0 bases; unmatched junction bases: 11. The CDR3 DNA follows: TGTGCCAGCAACCCCCGGGACAGAGGATCTAACTATGGCTACACCTTC. It translates to CASNPRDRGSNYGYTF.

The CDR3 DNA sequence: TGTGCCAGCTCACCCAGGGAAGGGAAGAACACTGAAGCTTTCTTT. Its protein is CASSPREGKNTEAFF. The J gene is TRBJ1-1, the V gene TRBV18; tentatively, D is TRBD1 (5 bases). Germline lookup yields CDR1 KGHSH and CDR2 LQKENI. CDR3 size: 15 residues. V lost 3 bases, J lost 1 base, and 12 bases lay in between.

The V and J genes are TRBV6-5 and TRBJ2-7; 10 nucleotides match TRBD2. This CDR3 spans 15 amino acids. Germline loops: CDR1 MNHEY, CDR2 SVGAGI. The trim removed 6 bases at V and 2 bases at J, leaving 7 bases unmatched. DNA for the CDR3: TGTGCCAGCAGGACGGGACTAGCGAGTCCCTACGAGCAGTACTTC. Translating it yields CASRTGLASPYEQYF.

The chain couples TRBV7-2 to TRBJ1-5; 10 nucleotides align to TRBD1. Germline V CDR1 and CDR2: SGHTA, FQGNSA. The CDR3 consists of 15 residues. Germline trimming cut 5 bases from V and 4 bases from J; bases unmatched to any gene: 5. The CDR3: CASSDRDRGNQPQHF. As DNA, the CDR3 is TGTGCCAGCAGCGACCGGGACAGGGGTAATCAGCCCCAGCATTTT.

The V gene is TRBV6-6, the J gene TRBJ2-6; D is unclear. The CDR3 is made up of 16 amino acids. In germline, CDR1 is MNHNY, CDR2 SVGAGI (reference sequence). Trimming stripped 11 bases from V and 0 bases from J, with 17 bases between. The CDR3 loop is CAGREDGPSGANVLTF. CDR3 in DNA: TGTGCCGGAAGAGAGGACGGACCCTCTGGGGCCAACGTCCTGACTTTC.

For the CDR3, the DNA is TGCGCCAGCAGCTCCCCAGGCTCTGGAAACACCATATATTTT. This gives the protein CASSSPGSGNTIYF. The chain couples TRBV5-1 to TRBJ1-3, with D hard to call. Germline CDR1 and CDR2: SGHRS and YFSETQ. Trimming took off 3 bases at V and 0 bases at J, with 7 bases between the two ends. The CDR3 has 14 amino acids.

V is TRBV24-1 and J is TRBJ2-7; 7 nucleotides align to TRBD1. The trim removed 6 bases at V and 2 bases at J, leaving 3 bases unmatched. The CDR3 length is 13 residues. CDR1 is KGHDR, CDR2 SFDVKD, per germline. The CDR3 region is CATSKTGTYEQYF. CDR3 DNA sequence: TGTGCCACCAGTAAGACAGGGACCTACGAGCAGTACTTC.

To note about this clone: An end of the junction does not agree with germline; a read error may underlie this. The CDR3 spells CASSLPGVGTGHF. In DNA form, the CDR3 reads TGTGCCAGCAGCTTACCGGGGGTCGGGACAGGACACTTC. V gene TRBV7-9 combines with J gene TRBJ2-7; 8 bases match TRBD1. This CDR3 comprises 13 residues. The V gene's germline CDR1 is SEHNR and CDR2 FQNEAQ (reference sequence).

This CDR3 reads CAGGPGLGQPQHF. CDR3 in DNA: TGTGCCGGGGGGCCAGGGCTGGGTCAGCCCCAGCATTTT. V and J are TRBV2 and TRBJ1-5, with D perhaps TRBD1 (6 bases). V was cut by 11 bases and J by 6 bases, with 17 bases left in between. This CDR3 has 13 residues. Germline CDR1 is SNHLY and CDR2 is FYNNEI.

The gene calls are TRBV7-9 and TRBJ2-3; tentative D call: TRBD1 (6 bases). Trimming left V 1 base short and J 1 base short, with 6 bases between. This CDR3 is built from 14 residues. CDR1 and CDR2 (germline): SEHNR, FQNEAQ (reference sequence). The CDR3 sequence: CASSLEGGTDTQYF. CDR3 nucleotides: TGTGCCAGCAGCTTAGAGGGGGGCACAGATACGCAGTATTTT.